The clone carrying this TCR beta chain was found many times. Its antigen remains unknown. Looked up from germline, CDR1 is SGHVS and CDR2 is FNYEAQ. The V end lost 5 bases, the J end lost 4 bases, and 20 bases lay between the germline ends. The CDR3 has 16 amino acids. This record belongs to a study of T cell repertoires in cytomegalovirus infection. For the study at large: Researchers turned to recently identified HLA-C-restricted CMV epitopes as well as well-studied HLA-B-restricted ones. In public TCR beta signatures, there were indications of both CMV infection and matching HLA type. Findings and caveats of the study: Ex vivo responses were dominated by HLA-C-restricted CMV-specific TCR beta clonotypes. Of the TCR beta families, the public ones yielded a cumulative frequency that identified carriers of CMV plus the relevant HLA.

TCRdb re-called the reads with MiXCR, one entry per CDR3 protein. Here the sample spans 750,000 to 900,000 distinct CDR3 sequences, 25% to 30% being singletons. The TCR originated in a human donor in good health (CMV status not recorded). Some clones in this sample may be carry-over from other donors' samples. The sample in question was cultured CD8+ T cells from PBMCs, obtained from culture after CMV antigen stimulation. J is TRBJ1-2 and V is TRBV7-6; the D gene is possibly TRBD1 (6 bases). CDR3 region: CASSPYSSGGGYGYTF. The CDR3 DNA sequence: TGTGCCAGCAGCCCTTATAGTTCCGGGGGCGGCTATGGCTACACCTTC.